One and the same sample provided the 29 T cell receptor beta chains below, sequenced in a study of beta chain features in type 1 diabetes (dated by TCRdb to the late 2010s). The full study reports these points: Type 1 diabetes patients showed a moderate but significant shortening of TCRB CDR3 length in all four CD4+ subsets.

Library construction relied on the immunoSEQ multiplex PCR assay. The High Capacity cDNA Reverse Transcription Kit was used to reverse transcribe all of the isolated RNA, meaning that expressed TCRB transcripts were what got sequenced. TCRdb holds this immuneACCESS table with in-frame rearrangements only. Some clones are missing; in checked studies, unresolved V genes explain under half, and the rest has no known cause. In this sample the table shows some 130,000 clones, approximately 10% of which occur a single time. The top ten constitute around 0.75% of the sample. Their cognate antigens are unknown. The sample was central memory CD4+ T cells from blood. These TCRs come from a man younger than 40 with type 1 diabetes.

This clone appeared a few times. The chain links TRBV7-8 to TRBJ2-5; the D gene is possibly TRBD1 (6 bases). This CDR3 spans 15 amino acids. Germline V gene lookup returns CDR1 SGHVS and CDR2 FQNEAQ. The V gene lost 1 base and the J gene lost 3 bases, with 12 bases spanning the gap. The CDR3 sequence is CASSLEGVGKETQYF. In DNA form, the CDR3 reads TGTGCCAGCAGCTTAGAGGGGGTGGGAAAAGAGACCCAGTACTTC.

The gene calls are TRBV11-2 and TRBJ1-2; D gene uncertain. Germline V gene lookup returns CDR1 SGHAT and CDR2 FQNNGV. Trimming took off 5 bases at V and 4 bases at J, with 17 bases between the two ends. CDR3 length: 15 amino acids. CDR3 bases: TGTGCCAGCAGCCAACAGTTACTTCTGACCTATGGCTACACCTTC. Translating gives CASSQQLLLTYGYTF.

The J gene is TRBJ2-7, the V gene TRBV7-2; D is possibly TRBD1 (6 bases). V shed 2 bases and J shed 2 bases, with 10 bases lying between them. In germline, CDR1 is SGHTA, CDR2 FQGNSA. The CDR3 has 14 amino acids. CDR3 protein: CASSLHRTAYEQYF. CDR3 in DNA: TGTGCCAGCAGCTTACATAGGACAGCCTACGAGCAGTACTTC.

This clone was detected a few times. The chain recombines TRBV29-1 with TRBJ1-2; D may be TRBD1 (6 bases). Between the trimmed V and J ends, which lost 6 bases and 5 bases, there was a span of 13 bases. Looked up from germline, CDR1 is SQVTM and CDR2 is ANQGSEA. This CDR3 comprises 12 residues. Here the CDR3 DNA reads TGCAGCGTGCGGACAGAATCTTATGGCTACACCTTC. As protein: CSVRTESYGYTF.

CDR3 sequence: CASSLGAANNEQFF. As DNA, the CDR3 is TGTGCCAGCAGCTTAGGAGCGGCGAACAATGAGCAGTTCTTC. The chain has TRBV7-9 and TRBJ2-1; a possible D gene is TRBD2 (5 bases). V lost 1 base and J lost 5, with 9 bases in between. The CDR3 extends over 14 amino acids. Looked up from germline, CDR1 is SEHNR and CDR2 is FQNEAQ (reference sequence).

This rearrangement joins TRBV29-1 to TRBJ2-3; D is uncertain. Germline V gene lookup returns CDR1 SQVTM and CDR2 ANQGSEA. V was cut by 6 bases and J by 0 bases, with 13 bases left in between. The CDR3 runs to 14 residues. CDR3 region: CSVPQATSTDTQYF. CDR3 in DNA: TGCAGCGTCCCTCAAGCGACTAGCACAGATACGCAGTATTTT.

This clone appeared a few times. In DNA form, the CDR3 reads TGCAGTACCGGGGGGGCGGAAGAGACCCAGTACTTC. Translation: CSTGGAEETQYF. The gene calls are TRBV29-1 and TRBJ2-5, with TRBD2 identical over 8 bases. The CDR3 sequence is 12 residues long. Germline-derived CDR1 and CDR2 are SQVTM and ANQGSEA.

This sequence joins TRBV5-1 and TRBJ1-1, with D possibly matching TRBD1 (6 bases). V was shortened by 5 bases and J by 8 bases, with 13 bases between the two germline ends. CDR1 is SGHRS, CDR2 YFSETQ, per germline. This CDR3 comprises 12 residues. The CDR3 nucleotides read TGCGCCAGCAGGATCACGACAGGAGAAGCTTTCTTT. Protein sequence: CASRITTGEAFF.

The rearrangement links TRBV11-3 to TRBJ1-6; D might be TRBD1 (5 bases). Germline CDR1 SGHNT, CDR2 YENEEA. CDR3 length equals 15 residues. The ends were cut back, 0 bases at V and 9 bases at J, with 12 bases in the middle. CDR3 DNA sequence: TGTGCCAGCAGCTTAGATGGTACCGGGGGTTCACCCCTCCACTTT. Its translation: CASSLDGTGGSPLHF.

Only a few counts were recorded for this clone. The CDR3: CASSPTVGGNYGYTF. As DNA, the CDR3 is TGTGCCAGCAGCCCCACGGTCGGGGGGAACTATGGCTACACCTTC. V gene TRBV9 combines with J gene TRBJ1-2, with D maybe TRBD1 (5 bases). CDR1 is SGDLS and CDR2 is YYNGEE in the germline V gene. V lost 4 bases, J lost 2 bases, and 15 bases lay in between. CDR3 length: 15 amino acids. Filled out from reference TRBV9 and TRBJ1-2, the complete variable domain reads DSGVTQTPKHLITATGQRVTLRCSPRSGDLSVYWYQQSLDQGLQFLIQYYNGEERAKGNILERFSAQQFPDLHSELNLSSLELGDSALYFCASSPTVGGNYGYTFGSGTRLTVV.

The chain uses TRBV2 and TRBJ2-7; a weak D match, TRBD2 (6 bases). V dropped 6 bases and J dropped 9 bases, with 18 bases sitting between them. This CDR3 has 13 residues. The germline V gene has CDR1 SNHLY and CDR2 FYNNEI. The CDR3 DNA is TGTGCCAGCAGGCCGAACCCGGGGGAGTGGCAGTACTTC. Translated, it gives CASRPNPGEWQYF.

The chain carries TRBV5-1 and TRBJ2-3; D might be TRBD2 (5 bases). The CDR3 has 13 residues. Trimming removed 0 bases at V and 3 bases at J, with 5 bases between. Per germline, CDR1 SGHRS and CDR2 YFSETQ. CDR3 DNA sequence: TGCGCCAGCAGCTTGGCGGGGACAGATACGCAGTATTTT. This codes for CASSLAGTDTQYF.

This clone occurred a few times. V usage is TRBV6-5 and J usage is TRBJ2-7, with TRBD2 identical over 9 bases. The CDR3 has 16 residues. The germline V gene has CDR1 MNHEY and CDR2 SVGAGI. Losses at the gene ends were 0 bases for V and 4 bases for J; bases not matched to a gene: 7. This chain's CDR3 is CASSYSRAGGPYEQYF. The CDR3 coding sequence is TGTGCCAGCAGTTACTCAAGAGCGGGGGGACCTTACGAGCAGTACTTC.

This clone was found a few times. CDR3 loop: CASSGAVQETQYF. CDR3 coding DNA: TGTGCCAGCAGCGGGGCAGTTCAAGAGACCCAGTACTTC. The chain joins TRBV11-3 to TRBJ2-5, with D tentatively TRBD1 (5 bases). Germline CDR1 reads SGHNT; CDR2 reads YENEEA. This CDR3 is 13 amino acids long. Trimming pared 5 bases from V and 2 bases from J, leaving 9 bases between.

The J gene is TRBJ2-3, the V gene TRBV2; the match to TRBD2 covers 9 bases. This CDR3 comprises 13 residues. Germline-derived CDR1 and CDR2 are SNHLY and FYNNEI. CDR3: CGSSGEYTDTQYF. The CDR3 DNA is TGTGGCTCTAGCGGGGAGTACACAGATACGCAGTATTTT.

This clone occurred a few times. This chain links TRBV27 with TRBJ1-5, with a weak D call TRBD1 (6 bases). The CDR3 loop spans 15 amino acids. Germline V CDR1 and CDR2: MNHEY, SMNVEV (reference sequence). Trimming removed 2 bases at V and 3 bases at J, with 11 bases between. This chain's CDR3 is CASSLGGALNQPQHF. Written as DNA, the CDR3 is TGTGCCAGCAGTTTAGGGGGCGCCCTCAATCAGCCCCAGCATTTT.

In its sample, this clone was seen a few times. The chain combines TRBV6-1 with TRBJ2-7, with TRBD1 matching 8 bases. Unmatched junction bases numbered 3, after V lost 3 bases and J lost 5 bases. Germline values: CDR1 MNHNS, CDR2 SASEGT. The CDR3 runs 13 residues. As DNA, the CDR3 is TGTGCCAGCAGTGACCCACAGGGGGACGAGCAGTACTTC. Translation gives CASSDPQGDEQYF.

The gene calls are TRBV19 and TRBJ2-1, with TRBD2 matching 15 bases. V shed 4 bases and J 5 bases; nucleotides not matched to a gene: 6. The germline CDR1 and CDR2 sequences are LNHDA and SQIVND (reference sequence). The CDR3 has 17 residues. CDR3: CASSSPWTSGGDNEQFF. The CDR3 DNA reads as TGTGCCAGTAGTAGCCCCTGGACTAGCGGGGGGGACAATGAGCAGTTCTTC.

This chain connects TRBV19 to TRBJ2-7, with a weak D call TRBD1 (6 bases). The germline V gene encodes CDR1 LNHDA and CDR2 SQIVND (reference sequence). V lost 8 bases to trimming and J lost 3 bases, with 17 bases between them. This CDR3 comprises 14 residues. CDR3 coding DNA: TGTGCCAGTGGCCCCCAGGGGCTACACTACGAGCAGTACTTC. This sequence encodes CASGPQGLHYEQYF.

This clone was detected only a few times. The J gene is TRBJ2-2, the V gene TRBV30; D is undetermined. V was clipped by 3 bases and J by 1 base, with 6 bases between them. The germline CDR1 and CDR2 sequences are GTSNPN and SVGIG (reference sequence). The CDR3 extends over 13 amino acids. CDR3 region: CAWRFQNTGELFF. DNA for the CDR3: TGTGCCTGGAGATTTCAGAACACCGGGGAGCTGTTTTTT.

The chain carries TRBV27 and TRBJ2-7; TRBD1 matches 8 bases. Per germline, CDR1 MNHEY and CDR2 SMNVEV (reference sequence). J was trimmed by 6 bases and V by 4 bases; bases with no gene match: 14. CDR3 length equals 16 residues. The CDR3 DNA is TGTGCCAGCAGTTACGACCGTACAGGGGGGAAGGCCGAGCAGTACTTC. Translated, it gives CASSYDRTGGKAEQYF.

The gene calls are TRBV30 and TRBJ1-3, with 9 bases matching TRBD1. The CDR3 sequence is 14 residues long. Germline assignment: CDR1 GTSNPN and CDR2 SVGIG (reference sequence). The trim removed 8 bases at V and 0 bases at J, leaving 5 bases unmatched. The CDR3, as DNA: TGTGCCAGTGACAGGGGGAACTCTGGAAACACCATATATTTT. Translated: CASDRGNSGNTIYF.

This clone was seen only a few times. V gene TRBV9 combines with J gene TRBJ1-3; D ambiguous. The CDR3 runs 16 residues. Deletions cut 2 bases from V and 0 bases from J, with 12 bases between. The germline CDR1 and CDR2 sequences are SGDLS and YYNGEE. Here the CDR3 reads CASSVLDTFSGNTIYF. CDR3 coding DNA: TGTGCCAGCAGCGTCCTCGACACTTTCTCTGGAAACACCATATATTTT. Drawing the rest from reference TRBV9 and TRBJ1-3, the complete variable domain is DSGVTQTPKHLITATGQRVTLRCSPRSGDLSVYWYQQSLDQGLQFLIQYYNGEERAKGNILERFSAQQFPDLHSELNLSSLELGDSALYFCASSVLDTFSGNTIYFGEGSWLTVV.

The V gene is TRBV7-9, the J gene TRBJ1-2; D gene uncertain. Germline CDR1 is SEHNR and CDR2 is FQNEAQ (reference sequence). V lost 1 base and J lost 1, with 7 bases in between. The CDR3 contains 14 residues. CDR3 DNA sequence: TGTGCCAGCAGCTTAGGGGCTGGTAACTATGGCTACACCTTC. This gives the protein CASSLGAGNYGYTF. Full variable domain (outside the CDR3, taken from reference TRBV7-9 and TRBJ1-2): DTGVSQNPRHKITKRGQNVTFRCDPISEHNRLYWYRQTLGQGPEFLTYFQNEAQLEKSRLLSDRFSAERPKGSFSTLEIQRTEQGDSAMYLCASSLGAGNYGYTFGSGTRLTVV.

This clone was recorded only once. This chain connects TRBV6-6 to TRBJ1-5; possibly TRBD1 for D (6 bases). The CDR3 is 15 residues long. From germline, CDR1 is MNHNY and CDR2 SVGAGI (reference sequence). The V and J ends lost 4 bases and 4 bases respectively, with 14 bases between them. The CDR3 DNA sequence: TGTGCCAGCAGTTTACAGGGTGGAAGGAATCAGCCCCAGCATTTT. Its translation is CASSLQGGRNQPQHF.

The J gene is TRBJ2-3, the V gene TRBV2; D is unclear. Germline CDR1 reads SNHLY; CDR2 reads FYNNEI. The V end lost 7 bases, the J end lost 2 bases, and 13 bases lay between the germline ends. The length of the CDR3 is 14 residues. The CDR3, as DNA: TGTGCCAGCAAGAACCTGCCACACACAGATACGCAGTATTTT. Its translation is CASKNLPHTDTQYF.

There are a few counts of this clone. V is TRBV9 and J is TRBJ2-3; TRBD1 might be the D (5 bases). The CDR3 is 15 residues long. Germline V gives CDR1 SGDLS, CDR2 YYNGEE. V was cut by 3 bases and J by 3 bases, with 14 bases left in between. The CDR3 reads CASSGGSWSTDTQYF. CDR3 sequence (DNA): TGTGCCAGCAGCGGGGGCTCTTGGTCAACAGATACGCAGTATTTT.

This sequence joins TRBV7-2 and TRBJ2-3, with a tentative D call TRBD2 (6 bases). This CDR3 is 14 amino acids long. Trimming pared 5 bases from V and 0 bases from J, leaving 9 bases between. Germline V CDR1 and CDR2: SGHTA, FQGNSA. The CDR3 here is CASSGGLSTDTQYF. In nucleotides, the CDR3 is TGTGCCAGCAGCGGGGGACTTAGCACAGATACGCAGTATTTT.

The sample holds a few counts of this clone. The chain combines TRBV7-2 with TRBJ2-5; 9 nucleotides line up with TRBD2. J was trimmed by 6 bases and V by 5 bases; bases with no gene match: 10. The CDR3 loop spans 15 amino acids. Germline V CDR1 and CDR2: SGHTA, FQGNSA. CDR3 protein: CASSPQRGASKTQYF. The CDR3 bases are TGTGCCAGCAGCCCCCAGCGGGGGGCCTCGAAGACCCAGTACTTC.